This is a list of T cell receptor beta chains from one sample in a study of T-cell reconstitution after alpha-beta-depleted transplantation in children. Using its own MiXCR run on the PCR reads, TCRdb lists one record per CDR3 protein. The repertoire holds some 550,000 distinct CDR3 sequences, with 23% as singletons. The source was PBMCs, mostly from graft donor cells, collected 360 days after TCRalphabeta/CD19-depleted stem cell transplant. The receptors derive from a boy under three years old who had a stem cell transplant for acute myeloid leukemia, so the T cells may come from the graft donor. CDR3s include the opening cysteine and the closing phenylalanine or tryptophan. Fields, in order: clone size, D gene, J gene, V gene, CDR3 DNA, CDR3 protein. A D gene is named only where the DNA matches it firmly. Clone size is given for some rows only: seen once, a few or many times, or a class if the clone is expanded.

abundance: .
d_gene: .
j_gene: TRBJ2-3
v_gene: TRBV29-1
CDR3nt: TGCAGTTGGGCAGGGTTTGATACGCAGTATTTT
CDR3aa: CSWAGFDTQYF

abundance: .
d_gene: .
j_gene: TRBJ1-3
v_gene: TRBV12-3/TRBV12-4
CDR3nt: TGTGCCAGCAGTTTTGGCTCTGGAAACACCATATATTTT
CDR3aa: CASSFGSGNTIYF

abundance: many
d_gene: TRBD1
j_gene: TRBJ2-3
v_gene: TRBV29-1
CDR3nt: TGCAGCGTTGAAGGCTACAGGGGGCTGGATACGCAGTATTTT
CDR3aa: CSVEGYRGLDTQYF

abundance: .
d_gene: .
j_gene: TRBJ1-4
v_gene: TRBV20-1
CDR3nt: TGCAGTGCGCCGGAGGTGGGGAGACTGTTTTTT
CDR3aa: CSAPEVGRLFF

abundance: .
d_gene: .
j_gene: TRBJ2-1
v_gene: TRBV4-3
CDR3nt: TGCGCCAGCAGCCAAGGCGGTGGGGGCGACAATGAGCAGTTCTTC
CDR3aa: CASSQGGGGDNEQFF

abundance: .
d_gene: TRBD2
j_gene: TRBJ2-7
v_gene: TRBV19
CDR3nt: TGTGCCAGTAGTATTGGGGGACTAATACCCCACGAGCAGTACTTC
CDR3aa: CASSIGGLIPHEQYF

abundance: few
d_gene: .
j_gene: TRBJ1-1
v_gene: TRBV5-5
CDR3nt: TGTGCCAGCAGCCTGGGGGCGTCTATGAACACTGAAGCTTTCTTT
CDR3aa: CASSLGASMNTEAFF

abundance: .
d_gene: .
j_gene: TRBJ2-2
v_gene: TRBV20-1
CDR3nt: TGCAGTCCCAGGGGAAACACCGGGGAGCTGTTTTTT
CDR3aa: CSPRGNTGELFF

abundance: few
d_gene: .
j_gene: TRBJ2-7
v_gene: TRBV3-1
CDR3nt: TGTGCCAGCAGCCAAGGCCCGGGCGGATCTAGAATCAACGAGCAGTACTTC
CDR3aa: CASSQGPGGSRINEQYF

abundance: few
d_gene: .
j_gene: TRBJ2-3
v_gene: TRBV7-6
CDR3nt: TGTGCCAGCAGCTTATGGGCAGGGGAGAGAGATACGCAGTATTTT
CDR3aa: CASSLWAGERDTQYF

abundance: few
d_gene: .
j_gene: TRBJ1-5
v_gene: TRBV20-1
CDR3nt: TGCAGTGCTAGCGGCGGATTGAGCAATCAGCCCCAGCATTTT
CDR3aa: CSASGGLSNQPQHF

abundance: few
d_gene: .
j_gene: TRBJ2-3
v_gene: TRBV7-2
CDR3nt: TGTGCCAGCAGCTTTGCACCACGGGCAACAGATACGCAGTATTTT
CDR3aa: CASSFAPRATDTQYF

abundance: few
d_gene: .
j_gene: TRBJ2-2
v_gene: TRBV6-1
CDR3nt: TGTGCCAGCAGTGTCACAGCCACCGGGGAGCTGTTTTTT
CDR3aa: CASSVTATGELFF

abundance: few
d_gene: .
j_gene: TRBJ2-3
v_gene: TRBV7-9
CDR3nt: TGTGCCAGCAGCTTATCTGAGCTAAGCACAGATACGCAGTATTTT
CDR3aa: CASSLSELSTDTQYF

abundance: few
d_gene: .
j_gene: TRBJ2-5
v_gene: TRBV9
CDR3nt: TGTGCCAGCGGCCGGGACTTCGGAGCGGAGACCCAGTACTTC
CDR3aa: CASGRDFGAETQYF

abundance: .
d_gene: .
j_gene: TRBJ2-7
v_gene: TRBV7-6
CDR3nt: TGTGCCAGCAGCTCCCCAACGACAGCCTCCTACGAGCAGTACTTC
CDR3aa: CASSSPTTASYEQYF

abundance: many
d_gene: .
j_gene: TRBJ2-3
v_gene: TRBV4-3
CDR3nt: TGCGCCAGCAGCCAAGACCGTATAGAGGGGGCAGATACGCAGTATTTT
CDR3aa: CASSQDRIEGADTQYF

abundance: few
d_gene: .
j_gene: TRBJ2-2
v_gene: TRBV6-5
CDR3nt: TGTGCCAGCAGTAACCACAGGGACACCGGGGAGCTGTTTTTT
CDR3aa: CASSNHRDTGELFF

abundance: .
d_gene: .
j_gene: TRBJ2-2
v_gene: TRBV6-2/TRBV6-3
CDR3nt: TGTGCCAGCAGTTACTCGACGACTAGTACGACCGGGGAGCTGTTTTTT
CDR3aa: CASSYSTTSTTGELFF

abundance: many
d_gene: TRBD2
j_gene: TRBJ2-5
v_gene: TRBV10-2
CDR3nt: TGCGCCAGCAGTGAAGGACTAGCCAGTCAAGAGACCCAGTACTTC
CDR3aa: CASSEGLASQETQYF

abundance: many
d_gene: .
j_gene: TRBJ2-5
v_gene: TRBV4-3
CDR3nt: TGCGCCAGCAGCGTGGACCAGGGAGAGACCCAGTACTTC
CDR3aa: CASSVDQGETQYF

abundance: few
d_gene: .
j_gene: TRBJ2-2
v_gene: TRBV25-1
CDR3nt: TGTGCCAGCAGTGAAGGCAGGGACACCGGGGAGCTGTTTTTT
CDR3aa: CASSEGRDTGELFF

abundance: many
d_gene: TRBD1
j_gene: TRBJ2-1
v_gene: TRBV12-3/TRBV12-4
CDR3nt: TGTGCCAGCAGTTCCTCGGGACAGGGGGTGCTTGAGCAGTTCTTC
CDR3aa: CASSSSGQGVLEQFF

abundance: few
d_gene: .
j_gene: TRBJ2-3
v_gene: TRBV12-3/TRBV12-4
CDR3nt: TGTGCCAGCAGTTTCGGGGCCCTCACAGATACGCAGTATTTT
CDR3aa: CASSFGALTDTQYF

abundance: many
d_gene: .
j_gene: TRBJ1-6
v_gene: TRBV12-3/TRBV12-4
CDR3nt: TGTGCCAGCGGTACAGGGTTGGGGTTATCACCCCTCCACTTT
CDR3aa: CASGTGLGLSPLHF

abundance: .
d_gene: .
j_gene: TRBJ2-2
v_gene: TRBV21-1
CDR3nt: TGTGCCAGCAGCAAAGAGGGCGAGGCAGGGAACACCGGGGAGCTGTTTTTT
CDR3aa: CASSKEGEAGNTGELFF

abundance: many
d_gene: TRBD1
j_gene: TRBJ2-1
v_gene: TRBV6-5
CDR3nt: TGTGCCAGCAGTTACGGTTTAGGGACAGGGGTCTGGGATGAGCAGTTCTTC
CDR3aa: CASSYGLGTGVWDEQFF

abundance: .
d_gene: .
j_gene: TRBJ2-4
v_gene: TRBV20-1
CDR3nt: TGCAGTGCCGCACCCCTGCGGGGCGTGGACATTCAGTACTTC
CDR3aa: CSAAPLRGVDIQYF

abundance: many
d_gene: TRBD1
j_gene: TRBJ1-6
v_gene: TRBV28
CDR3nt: TGTGCCAGCAGTCCTCCCGGGACAGGGCATAATTCACCCCTCCACTTT
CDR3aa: CASSPPGTGHNSPLHF

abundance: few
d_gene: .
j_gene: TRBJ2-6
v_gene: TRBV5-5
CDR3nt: TGTGCCAGCAGCCTACCGGGACGGATCTCTGGGGCCAACGTCCTGACTTTC
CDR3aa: CASSLPGRISGANVLTF

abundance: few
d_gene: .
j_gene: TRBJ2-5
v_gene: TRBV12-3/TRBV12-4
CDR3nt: TGTGCCAGCAGTTCGGTCCATTCCGGAGAGACCCAGTACTTC
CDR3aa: CASSSVHSGETQYF